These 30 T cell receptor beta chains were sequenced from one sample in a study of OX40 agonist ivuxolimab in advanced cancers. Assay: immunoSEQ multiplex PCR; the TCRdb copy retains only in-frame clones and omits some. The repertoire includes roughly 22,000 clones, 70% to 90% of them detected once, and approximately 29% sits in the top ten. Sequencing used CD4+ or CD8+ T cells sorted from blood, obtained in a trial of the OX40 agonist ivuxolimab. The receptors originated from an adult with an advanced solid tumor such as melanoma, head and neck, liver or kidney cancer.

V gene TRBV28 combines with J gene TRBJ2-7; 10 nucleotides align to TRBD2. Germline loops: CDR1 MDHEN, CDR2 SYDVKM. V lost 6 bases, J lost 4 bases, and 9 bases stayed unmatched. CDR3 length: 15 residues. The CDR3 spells CASSSPLLAGYEQYF. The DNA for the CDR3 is TGTGCCAGCAGCTCTCCCCTACTAGCGGGATACGAGCAGTACTTC.

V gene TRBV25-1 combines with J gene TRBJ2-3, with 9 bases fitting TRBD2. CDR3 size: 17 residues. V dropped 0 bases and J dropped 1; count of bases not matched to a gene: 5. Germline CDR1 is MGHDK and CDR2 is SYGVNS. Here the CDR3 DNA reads TGTGCCAGCAGTGAATATTTCCCTAGCGGGGGCACAGATACGCAGTATTTT. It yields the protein CASSEYFPSGGTDTQYF. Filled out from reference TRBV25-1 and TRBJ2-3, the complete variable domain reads EADIYQTPRYLVIGTGKKITLECSQTMGHDKMYWYQQDPGMELHLIHYSYGVNSTEKGDLSSESTVSRIRTEHFPLTLESARPSHTSQYLCASSEYFPSGGTDTQYFGPGTRLTVL.

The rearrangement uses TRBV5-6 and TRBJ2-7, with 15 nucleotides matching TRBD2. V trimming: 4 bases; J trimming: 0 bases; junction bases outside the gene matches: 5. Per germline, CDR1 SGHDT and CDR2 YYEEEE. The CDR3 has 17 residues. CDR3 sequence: CASSPGLAGGSSYEQYF. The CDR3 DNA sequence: TGTGCCAGCAGCCCGGGACTAGCGGGAGGCAGCTCCTACGAGCAGTACTTC. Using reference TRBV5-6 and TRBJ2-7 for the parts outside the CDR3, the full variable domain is DAGVTQSPTHLIKTRGQQVTLRCSPKSGHDTVSWYQQALGQGPQFIFQYYEEEERQRGNFPDRFSGHQFPNYSSELNVNALLLGDSALYLCASSPGLAGGSSYEQYFGPGTRLTVT.

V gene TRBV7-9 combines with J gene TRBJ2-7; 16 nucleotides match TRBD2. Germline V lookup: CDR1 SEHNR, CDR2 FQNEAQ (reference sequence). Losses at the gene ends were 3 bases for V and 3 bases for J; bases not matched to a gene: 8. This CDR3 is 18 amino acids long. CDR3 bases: TGTGCCAGCAGCTTGGGACTAGCGGGAGGGCCTTTGGTCTACGAGCAGTACTTC. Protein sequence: CASSLGLAGGPLVYEQYF.

CDR3 sequence: CASSNGLADSTDTQYF. The CDR3 DNA reads TGTGCCAGCAGTAACGGACTAGCGGATAGCACAGATACGCAGTATTTT. The rearrangement uses TRBV27 and TRBJ2-3; 10 bases are a match to TRBD2. CDR3 length: 16 residues. From germline, CDR1 is MNHEY and CDR2 SMNVEV (reference sequence). With V trimmed by 5 bases and J by 0 bases, 5 bases remained unmatched.

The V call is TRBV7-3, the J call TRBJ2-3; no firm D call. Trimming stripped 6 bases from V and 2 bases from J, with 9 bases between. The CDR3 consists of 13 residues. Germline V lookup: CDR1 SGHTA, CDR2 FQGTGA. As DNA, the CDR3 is TGTGCCAGCAGTCCAATCCCCACAGATACGCAGTATTTT. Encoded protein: CASSPIPTDTQYF.

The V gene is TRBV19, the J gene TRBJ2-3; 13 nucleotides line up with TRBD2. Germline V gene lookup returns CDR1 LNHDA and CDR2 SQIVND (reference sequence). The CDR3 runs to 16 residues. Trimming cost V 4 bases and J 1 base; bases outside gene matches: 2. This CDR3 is CASSNGLAGGTDTQYF. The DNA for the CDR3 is TGTGCCAGTAGTAACGGACTAGCGGGAGGCACAGATACGCAGTATTTT.

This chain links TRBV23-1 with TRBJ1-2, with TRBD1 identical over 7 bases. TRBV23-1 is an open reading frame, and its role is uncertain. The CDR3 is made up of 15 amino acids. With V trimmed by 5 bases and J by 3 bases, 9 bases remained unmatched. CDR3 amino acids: CASSGIRDRDYGYTF. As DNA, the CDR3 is TGCGCCAGCAGTGGGATCCGGGACAGAGACTATGGCTACACCTTC.

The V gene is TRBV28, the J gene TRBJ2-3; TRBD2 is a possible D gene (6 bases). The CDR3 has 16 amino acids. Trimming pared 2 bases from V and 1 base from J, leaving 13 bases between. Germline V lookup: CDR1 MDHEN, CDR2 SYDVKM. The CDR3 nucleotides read TGTGCCAGCAGTTTAGTAGCGGTGGGGGGCACAGATACGCAGTATTTT. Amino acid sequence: CASSLVAVGGTDTQYF.

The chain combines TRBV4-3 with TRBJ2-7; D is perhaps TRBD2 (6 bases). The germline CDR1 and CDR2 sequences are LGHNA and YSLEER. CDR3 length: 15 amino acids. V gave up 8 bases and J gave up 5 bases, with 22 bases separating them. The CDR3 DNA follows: TGCGCCAGCTCCCTCGGGTTAGCGGCAACTAACGAGCAGTACTTC. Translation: CASSLGLAATNEQYF.

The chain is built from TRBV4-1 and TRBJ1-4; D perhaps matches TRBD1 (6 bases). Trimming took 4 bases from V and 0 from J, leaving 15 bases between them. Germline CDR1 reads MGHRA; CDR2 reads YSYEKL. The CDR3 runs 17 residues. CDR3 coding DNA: TGCGCCAGCAGCCTATCCGGGACACTTGCAACTAATGAAAAACTGTTTTTT. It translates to CASSLSGTLATNEKLFF.

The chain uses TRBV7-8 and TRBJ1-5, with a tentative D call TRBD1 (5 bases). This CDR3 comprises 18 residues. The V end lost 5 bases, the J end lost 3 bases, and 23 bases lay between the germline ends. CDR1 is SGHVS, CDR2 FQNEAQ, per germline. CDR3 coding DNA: TGTGCCAGCAGCGCAACTCCGGGACTAGGGCTTGCCAATCAGCCCCAGCATTTT. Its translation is CASSATPGLGLANQPQHF.

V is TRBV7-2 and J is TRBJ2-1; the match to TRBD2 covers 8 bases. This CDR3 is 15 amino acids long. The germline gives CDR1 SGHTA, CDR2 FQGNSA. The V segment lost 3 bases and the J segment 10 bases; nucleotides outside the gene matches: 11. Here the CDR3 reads CASSFITGGPGEQFF. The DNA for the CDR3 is TGTGCCAGCAGCTTTATTACGGGAGGGCCGGGGGAGCAGTTCTTC.

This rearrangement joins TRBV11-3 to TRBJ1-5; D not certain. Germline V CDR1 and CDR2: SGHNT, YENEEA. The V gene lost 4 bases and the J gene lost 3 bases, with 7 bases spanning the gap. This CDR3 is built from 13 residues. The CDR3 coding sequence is TGTGCCAGCAGCTGGCAGACCAATCAGCCCCAGCATTTT. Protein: CASSWQTNQPQHF.

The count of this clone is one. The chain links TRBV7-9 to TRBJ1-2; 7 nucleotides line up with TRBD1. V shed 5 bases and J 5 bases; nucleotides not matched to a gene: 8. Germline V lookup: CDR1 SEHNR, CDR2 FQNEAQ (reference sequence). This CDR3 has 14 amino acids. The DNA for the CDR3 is TGTGCCAGCAGCCTAGGGGGCCACCGGTATGGCTACACCTTC. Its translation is CASSLGGHRYGYTF.

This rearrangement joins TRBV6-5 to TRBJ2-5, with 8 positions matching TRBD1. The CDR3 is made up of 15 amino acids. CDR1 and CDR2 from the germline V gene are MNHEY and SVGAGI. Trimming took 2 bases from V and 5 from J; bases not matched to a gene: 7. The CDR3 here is CASSYATGVRETQYF. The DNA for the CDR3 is TGTGCCAGCAGTTACGCGACAGGGGTCAGGGAGACCCAGTACTTC.

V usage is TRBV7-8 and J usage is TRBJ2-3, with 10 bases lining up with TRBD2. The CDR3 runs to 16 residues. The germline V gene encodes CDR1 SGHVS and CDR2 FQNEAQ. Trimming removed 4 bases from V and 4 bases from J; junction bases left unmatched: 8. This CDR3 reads CASSSPSGRIPDTQYF. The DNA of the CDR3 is TGTGCCAGCAGCTCCCCTAGCGGGAGAATCCCAGATACGCAGTATTTT.

The CDR3 coding sequence is TGTGCCAGCAGTACCACCGGGACAAGCAATCAGCCCCAGCATTTT. Amino acid sequence: CASSTTGTSNQPQHF. The chain employs TRBV28 and TRBJ1-5, with a weak D call TRBD1 (6 bases). This CDR3 contains 15 residues. Per germline, CDR1 MDHEN and CDR2 SYDVKM. V lost 5 bases and J 1 base, leaving 12 bases between the germline ends.

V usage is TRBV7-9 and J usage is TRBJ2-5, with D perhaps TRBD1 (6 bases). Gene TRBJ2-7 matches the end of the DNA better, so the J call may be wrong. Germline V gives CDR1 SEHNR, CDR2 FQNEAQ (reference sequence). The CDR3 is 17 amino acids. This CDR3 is CASSQVPSSGQAYEQYF. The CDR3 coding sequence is TGTGCCAGCAGCCAGGTCCCCTCTTCGGGACAAGCCTACGAGCAGTACTTC.

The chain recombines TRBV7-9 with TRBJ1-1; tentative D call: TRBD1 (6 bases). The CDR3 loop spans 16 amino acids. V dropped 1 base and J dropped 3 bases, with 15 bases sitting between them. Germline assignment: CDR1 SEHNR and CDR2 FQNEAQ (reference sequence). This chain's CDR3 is CASSLGLNKGDTEAFF. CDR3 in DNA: TGTGCCAGCAGCTTAGGCCTTAATAAGGGGGACACTGAAGCTTTCTTT.

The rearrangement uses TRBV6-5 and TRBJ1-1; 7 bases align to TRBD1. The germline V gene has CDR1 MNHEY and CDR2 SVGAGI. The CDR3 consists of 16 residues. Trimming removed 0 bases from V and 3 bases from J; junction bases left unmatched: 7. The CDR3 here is CASSYSDRGPDTEAFF. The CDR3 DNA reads TGTGCCAGCAGTTACTCGGATAGGGGGCCCGACACTGAAGCTTTCTTT.

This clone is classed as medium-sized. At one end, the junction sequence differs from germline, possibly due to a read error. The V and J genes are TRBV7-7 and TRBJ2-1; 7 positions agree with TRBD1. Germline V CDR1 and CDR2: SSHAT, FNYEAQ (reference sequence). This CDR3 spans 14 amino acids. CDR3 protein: CASSPTDRDAEQFF. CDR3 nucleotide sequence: TGTGCTAGCAGCCCCACCGACAGGGACGCTGAGCAGTTCTTC. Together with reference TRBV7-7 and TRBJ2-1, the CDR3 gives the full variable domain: GAGVSQSPRYKVTKRGQDVTLRCDPISSHATLYWYQQALGQGPEFLTYFNYEAQPDKSGLPSDRFSAERPEGSISTLTIQRTEQRDSAMYRCASSPTDRDAEQFFGPGTRLTVL.

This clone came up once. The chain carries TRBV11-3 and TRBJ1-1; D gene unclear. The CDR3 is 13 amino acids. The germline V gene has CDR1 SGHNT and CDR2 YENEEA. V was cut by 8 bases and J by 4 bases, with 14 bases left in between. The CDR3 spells CASLEVPGTEAFF. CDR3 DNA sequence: TGTGCCAGCTTGGAGGTCCCCGGCACTGAAGCTTTCTTT.

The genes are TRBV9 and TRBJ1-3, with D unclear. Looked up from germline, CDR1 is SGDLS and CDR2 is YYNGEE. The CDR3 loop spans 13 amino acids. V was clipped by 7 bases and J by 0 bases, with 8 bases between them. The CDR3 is CASRNHSGNTIYF. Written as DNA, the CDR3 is TGTGCCAGCCGCAACCACTCTGGAAACACCATATATTTT.

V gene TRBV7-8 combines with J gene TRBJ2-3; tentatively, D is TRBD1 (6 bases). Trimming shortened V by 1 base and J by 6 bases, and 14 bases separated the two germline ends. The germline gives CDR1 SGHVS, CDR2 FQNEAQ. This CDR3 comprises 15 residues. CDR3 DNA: TGTGCCAGCAGCTTAGGACAGGTCCCTACGGATACGCAGTATTTT. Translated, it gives CASSLGQVPTDTQYF.

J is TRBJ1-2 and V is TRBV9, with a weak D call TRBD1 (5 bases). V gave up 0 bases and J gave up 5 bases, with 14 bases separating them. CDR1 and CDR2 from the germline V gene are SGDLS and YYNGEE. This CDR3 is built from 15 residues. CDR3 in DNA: TGTGCCAGCAGCGTAGGCCAGGGATTACGGTATGGCTACACCTTC. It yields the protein CASSVGQGLRYGYTF.

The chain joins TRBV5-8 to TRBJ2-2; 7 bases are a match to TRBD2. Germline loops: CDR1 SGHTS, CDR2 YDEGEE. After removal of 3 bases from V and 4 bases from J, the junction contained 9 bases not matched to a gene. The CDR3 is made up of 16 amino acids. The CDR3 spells CASSSLAESGTGELFF. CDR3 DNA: TGTGCCAGCAGCTCCCTAGCGGAATCAGGCACCGGGGAGCTGTTTTTT.

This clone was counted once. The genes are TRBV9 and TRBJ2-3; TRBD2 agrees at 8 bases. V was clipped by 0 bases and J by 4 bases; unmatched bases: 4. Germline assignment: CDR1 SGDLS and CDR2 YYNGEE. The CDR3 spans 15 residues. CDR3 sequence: CASSVARTSSDTQYF. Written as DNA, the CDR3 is TGTGCCAGCAGCGTAGCTAGGACTAGCTCAGATACGCAGTATTTT. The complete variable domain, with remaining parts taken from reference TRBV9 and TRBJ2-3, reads DSGVTQTPKHLITATGQRVTLRCSPRSGDLSVYWYQQSLDQGLQFLIQYYNGEERAKGNILERFSAQQFPDLHSELNLSSLELGDSALYFCASSVARTSSDTQYFGPGTRLTVL.

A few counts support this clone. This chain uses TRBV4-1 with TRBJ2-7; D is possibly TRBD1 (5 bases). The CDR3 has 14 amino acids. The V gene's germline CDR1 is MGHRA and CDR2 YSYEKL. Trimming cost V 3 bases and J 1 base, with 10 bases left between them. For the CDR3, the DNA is TGCGCCAGCAGCCAGGCTGACAGTTCCTACGAGCAGTACTTC. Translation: CASSQADSSYEQYF.

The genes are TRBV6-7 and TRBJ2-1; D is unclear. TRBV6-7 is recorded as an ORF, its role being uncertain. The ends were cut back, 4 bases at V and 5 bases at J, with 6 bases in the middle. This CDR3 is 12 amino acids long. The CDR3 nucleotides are TGTGCCAGCAGTTCCCCTGACAATGAGCAGTTCTTC. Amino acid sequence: CASSSPDNEQFF.